This T cell receptor (beta chain) was found in a study of T cells in Graves' hyperthyroidism and ophthalmopathy (dated by TCRdb to between 2017 and 2020). The study in broad terms: Peripheral blood was sampled at the time of initial diagnosis, prior to any treatment. A discovery cohort of about a hundred patients, 43 with Graves' ophthalmopathy and roughly 59 with stable Graves' hyperthyroidism, was used to find distinguishing TCR V-J signatures. The approximately 90 discovery patients were divided at random into training and test sets in a 7:3 ratio. Once sampling was done, hyperthyroidism patients were given methimazole at a starting dose of 30 mg daily, whereas ophthalmopathy patients were given high-dose intravenous methylprednisolone. According to the paper, TCR Vbeta CDR3 sequencing was carried out on approximately 140 peripheral blood samples, which came from under 50 ophthalmopathy, 75 to 80 hyperthyroidism and 17 progressor patients. Prospective prediction of ophthalmopathy was tested in an independent validation cohort of approximately 19 hyperthyroidism patients and 15 to 17 patients who later progressed to ophthalmopathy. In addition, the study compared T-cell repertoires in thyroid tissue and in blood from roughly six Graves' hyperthyroidism patients.

This clonotype was observed a handful of times. Its antigen remains undetermined. The junction does not match germline at one end; this may be a read error. General study outcomes and caveats: A 13 V-J signature model separated ophthalmopathy from stable hyperthyroidism, with approximately 87% sensitivity and 81.08% specificity in cross-validation and 80%/75% in testing. Most expanded thyroid clonotypes (frequency above 0.001) were also detected in blood, a finding suggesting that blood repertoires may reflect thyroid immune responses. No statistical method was used to fix the sample size in advance, and group allocation was not hidden from the investigators. In validation, progression to ophthalmopathy was predicted by the model with around 70% sensitivity and nearly 75% specificity, a median of roughly six months before onset.

TCR beta CDR3 regions were amplified from RNA transcripts. For the first round of RT-PCR on the TCR CDR3, the HTBI primer set was used together with the Qiagen OneStep RT-PCR kit. Libraries were constructed in a second round of multiplex PCR, after which size selection and purification were performed. Paired-end sequencing of the libraries was performed with 100 bp reads on an Illumina HiSeq2000. The authors processed their data as follows. SOAPnuke was used to process the raw data, with reads discarded if the reads contained adapters or uncalled bases, had a mean Phred below 15, or lacked an exact constant-primer or identifier match. COPE v1.2.5 was used to merge the high-quality paired reads, and each unique nucleotide sequence was defined as a clonotype. MiTCR v1.1 was used to align clonotypes to the IMGT TRBV, TRBD and TRBJ reference segments. The analysis was restricted to V-J combinations with a frequency above 0.0001, which together covered just over 99% of the repertoires. The TCS score was defined as F50 (clonal expansion) divided by E x V (chaos), with BLOSUM62-based TCRdist calculated between CDR3 peptides within each V-J. Welch's t-statistics and random forest reduced fewer than 550 V-J features to 13, which were used in a naive Bayes classifier (R e1071). The public sequencing data were trimmed at Q25 with fastp and processed into clonotypes with MiXCR by TCRdb, which kept only in-frame beta chains. Each CDR3 protein gets just one entry, which takes the most common genes and DNA from the rows behind it. The V and J calls, along with clone size, are taken from TCRdb and not from the paper's own processing. The sample table lists 490,000 or so distinct CDR3 sequences, 20% of them with a count of one. Of the sample, roughly 50% is held by the ten largest clones.

Moderately to severely active disease, a Clinical Activity Score of at least 3, a NOSPECS grade of at least 4, and a duration under 3 months were present in ophthalmopathy patients. Exclusion was applied to patients with uncontrolled infections, other autoimmune diseases, pregnancy or lactation. Diagnoses were established on the basis of clinical symptoms, serum thyroxine and TRAb, thyroid ultrasound, and orbital computed tomography. Ficoll-Paque density gradient centrifugation was used to isolate PBMCs from around 10 ml of fresh peripheral blood. Trizol reagent was used to extract total RNA, and RNA quality was then checked on an Agilent 2100 Bioanalyzer. According to the germline V gene (reference sequence), CDR1 reads SSHAT and CDR2 reads FNYEAQ. The CDR3 goes from the cysteine to the phenylalanine over 16 residues. Left in the record is the CDR3 DNA by itself, 48 bases read in frame from the first base.

Sequenced: blood. The receptor's source is a man aged 35-49 years with Graves' ophthalmopathy. This sequence uses TRBV7-7 and TRBJ2-3; perhaps TRBD2 is the D gene, with 6 bases matching. The DNA sequence follows: TGTGCTAGCAGCTTAGGCGGGGCCTCTAGCACAGATACGCAGTATTTT. It translates to CASSLGGASSTDTQYF.